This passage covers 21 T cell receptor beta chains from one sample sequenced in a study of vaccination and CD4 T cells after COVID-19. The Oncomine TCR Beta short-read assay sequenced DNA from cultured CD4+ T cells. TCRdb reprocessed the PCR reads via MiXCR and lists one record per CDR3 protein. The sample contains over 9,000 distinct CDR3 sequences, around 50% of which appear only once. Treatment described: approximately nine-day PBMC culture with coronavirus spike peptide pools or control peptides (ViraFEST assay). Their cognate antigens are unknown. The sample consisted of CD4+ T cells from blood, cultured in vitro. The receptors come from a human donor who had recovered from COVID-19.

The chain combines TRBV6-4 with TRBJ2-1; 9 bases match TRBD2. V dropped 2 bases and J dropped 7; count of bases not matched to a gene: 6. This CDR3 region has 15 residues. The germline V gene encodes CDR1 MRHNA and CDR2 SNTAGT. CDR3 protein: CASSDRASGGNEQFF. CDR3 sequence (DNA): TGTGCCAGCAGTGACCGGGCCAGCGGGGGGAATGAGCAGTTCTTC.

This chain links TRBV5-1 with TRBJ1-1, with unresolved D. With 0 bases removed from V and 3 bases from J, the gap between germline ends came to 12 bases. Per the germline V gene, CDR1 is SGHRS and CDR2 is YFSETQ. This CDR3 spans 15 amino acids. The DNA for the CDR3 is TGCGCCAGCAGCTTGGTGGCAGCCACCGACACTGAAGCTTTCTTT. Translated: CASSLVAATDTEAFF.

The V call is TRBV7-3, the J call TRBJ2-3, with D perhaps TRBD2 (6 bases). Trimming took 4 bases from V and 5 from J, leaving 10 bases between them. Germline V CDR1 and CDR2: SGHTA, FQGTGA. CDR3 length: 13 residues. CDR3 sequence (DNA): TGTGCCAGCAGCTCACTAGCCGGAGATACGCAGTATTTT. Its protein product is CASSSLAGDTQYF.

Within the sample, this clonotype is medium-sized (0.01 to 0.1%). This chain links TRBV20-1 with TRBJ1-1, with TRBD1 matching over 8 bases. V gave up 6 bases and J gave up 1 base; unmatched junction bases: 10. The V gene's germline CDR1 is DFQATT and CDR2 SNEGSKA (reference sequence). The CDR3 spans 15 residues. CDR3 sequence: CSASGQGAGNTEAFF. CDR3 coding DNA: TGCAGTGCATCCGGACAGGGAGCGGGGAACACTGAAGCTTTCTTT.

The chain carries TRBV6-2 or TRBV6-3 and TRBJ1-2; a possible D gene is TRBD1 (6 bases). The CDR3 runs to 18 residues. The V gene's germline CDR1 is MNHEY and CDR2 SVGEGT. V lost 2 bases to trimming and J lost 5 bases, with 24 bases between them. The CDR3 reads CASSYPLFRDTGSYGYTF. The CDR3 coding sequence is TGTGCCAGCAGTTACCCGCTTTTCCGGGATACAGGGAGTTATGGCTACACCTTC.

J is TRBJ2-7 and V is TRBV11-2; the D gene is possibly TRBD1 (5 bases). This CDR3 is built from 16 residues. Trimming stripped 0 bases from V and 0 bases from J, with 12 bases between. The germline CDR1 and CDR2 sequences are SGHAT and FQNNGV. In DNA, the CDR3 is TGTGCCAGCAGCTTAGAGGGGCAAAGGGCCTCCTACGAGCAGTACTTC. This translates into CASSLEGQRASYEQYF. The variable domain in full, with the rest retrieved from reference TRBV11-2 and TRBJ2-7, is EAGVAQSPRYKIIEKRQSVAFWCNPISGHATLYWYQQILGQGPKLLIQFQNNGVVDDSQLPKDRFSAERLKGVDSTLKIQPAKLEDSAVYLCASSLEGQRASYEQYFGPGTRLTVT.

This clonotype was observed a handful of times. This chain links TRBV6-1 with TRBJ2-5, with TRBD2 matching 10 bases. In germline, CDR1 is MNHNS, CDR2 SASEGT. This CDR3 region has 14 residues. The V gene end was trimmed by 6 bases and the J gene end by 3 bases; junction bases not matched to a gene: 4. The CDR3 bases are TGTGCCAGCAGCGACGGACTAGCGGAAGAGACCCAGTACTTC. This gives the protein CASSDGLAEETQYF.

This clonotype was seen more than once but under ten times. The CDR3 loop is CASSAGTFGTEAFF. In nucleotides, the CDR3 is TGTGCCAGCAGTGCCGGGACCTTTGGGACTGAAGCTTTCTTT. This chain links TRBV2 with TRBJ1-1; possible D gene TRBD1, 5 bases. Trimming pared 4 bases from V and 5 bases from J, leaving 14 bases between. The CDR3 length is 14 residues. Germline loops: CDR1 SNHLY, CDR2 FYNNEI.

V is TRBV30 and J is TRBJ1-1, with unresolved D. Germline V gene sequence: CDR1 GTSNPN, CDR2 SVGIG (reference sequence). Between the trimmed V and J ends, which lost 3 bases and 2 bases, there was a span of 7 bases. The CDR3 loop spans 12 amino acids. CDR3: CAWRVENTEAFF. The CDR3 DNA sequence: TGTGCCTGGAGGGTCGAAAACACTGAAGCTTTCTTT. The full variable domain, its missing parts supplied by reference TRBV30 and TRBJ1-1, is SQTIHQWPATLVQPVGSPLSLECTVEGTSNPNLYWYRQAAGRGLQLLFYSVGIGQISSEVPQNLSASRPQDRQFILSSKKLLLSDSGFYLCAWRVENTEAFFGQGTRLTVV.

This clonotype showed up just once. The V and J genes are TRBV11-1 and TRBJ1-5, with a possible D match to TRBD1 (6 bases). V gave up 0 bases and J gave up 7 bases, with 13 bases separating them. The CDR3 sequence is 15 residues long. Germline lookup yields CDR1 SGHAT and CDR2 FQDESV (reference sequence). The CDR3 coding sequence is TGTGCCAGCAGCTTAGCGCAAGGGGGGGGCCAGCCCCAGCATTTT. Amino acid sequence: CASSLAQGGGQPQHF.

This clonotype was counted a single time. One end of the junction does not line up with germline, which may come from a read error. V usage is TRBV7-2 and J usage is TRBJ2-7; unclear D gene. The CDR3 runs 15 residues. Per the germline V gene, CDR1 is SGHTA and CDR2 is FQGNSA. The chain's CDR3 is CASSLALGLFYEQYF. The CDR3 DNA reads as TGTGCCAGCAGCTTAGCGCTAGGGTTATTCTACGAACAGTACTTC.

The chain joins TRBV20-1 to TRBJ2-7; the D is unclear. Trimming cost V 1 base and J 3 bases, with 10 bases left between them. From germline, CDR1 is DFQATT and CDR2 SNEGSKA (reference sequence). The CDR3 length is 13 residues. CDR3 bases: TGCAGTGCTAGAGGGTCCTCAGACTACGAGCAGTACTTC. This gives the protein CSARGSSDYEQYF.

The genes are TRBV5-4 and TRBJ1-1; tentative D call: TRBD1 (5 bases). The germline gives CDR1 SGHNT, CDR2 YYREEE (reference sequence). CDR3 length equals 13 residues. Trimming took off 2 bases at V and 8 bases at J, with 13 bases between the two ends. The CDR3: CASSLGGTGEAFF. The CDR3 DNA reads TGTGCCAGCAGCTTAGGCGGGACTGGGGAAGCTTTCTTT.

The rearrangement uses TRBV20-1 and TRBJ1-1, with D perhaps TRBD1 (5 bases). Germline assignment: CDR1 DFQATT and CDR2 SNEGSKA (reference sequence). The length of the CDR3 is 13 residues. V lost 1 base and J lost 3, with 9 bases in between. CDR3 sequence: CSARGGRDTEAFF. CDR3 nucleotide sequence: TGCAGTGCTAGAGGGGGGAGGGACACTGAAGCTTTCTTT.

This clonotype is categorized as medium-sized. The chain has TRBV20-1 and TRBJ2-3; 10 positions match TRBD2. The CDR3 has 19 residues. The V segment lost 1 base and the J segment 1 base; nucleotides outside the gene matches: 14. In germline, CDR1 is DFQATT, CDR2 SNEGSKA (reference sequence). CDR3 protein: CSARGYLAGDTSRTDTQYF. The CDR3 nucleotides read TGCAGTGCTAGAGGTTATCTAGCGGGAGACACCTCGCGCACAGATACGCAGTATTTT.

The chain carries TRBV27 and TRBJ2-7; 12 positions agree with TRBD2. CDR1 and CDR2 from the germline V gene are MNHEY and SMNVEV (reference sequence). The CDR3 covers 19 residues. After removal of 5 bases from V and 2 bases from J, the junction contained 16 bases not matched to a gene. The CDR3 spells CASSPPIGLAGLSPYEQYF. The CDR3 DNA sequence: TGTGCCAGCAGTCCCCCAATTGGACTAGCGGGACTGTCCCCCTACGAGCAGTACTTC.

The chain recombines TRBV27 with TRBJ1-6; D may be TRBD1 (6 bases). Germline V gene lookup returns CDR1 MNHEY and CDR2 SMNVEV (reference sequence). V lost 5 bases and J lost 7, with 18 bases in between. The CDR3 has 16 residues. This chain's CDR3 is CASSPRGAVGNSPLHF. Here the CDR3 DNA reads TGTGCCAGCAGTCCCCGGGGGGCCGTAGGGAATTCACCCCTCCACTTT.

The J gene is TRBJ2-1, the V gene TRBV7-2, with D uncertain. Germline V gene lookup returns CDR1 SGHTA and CDR2 FQGNSA. V shed 5 bases and J shed 5 bases, with 16 bases lying between them. The CDR3 totals 15 residues. This chain's CDR3 is CASSPEAPTNNEQFF. The DNA for the CDR3 is TGTGCCAGCAGCCCCGAGGCGCCTACTAACAATGAGCAGTTCTTC. Combining the CDR3 with reference TRBV7-2 and TRBJ2-1 gives the whole variable domain GAGVSQSPSNKVTEKGKDVELRCDPISGHTALYWYRQSLGQGLEFLIYFQGNSAPDKSGLPSDRFSAERTGGSVSTLTIQRTQQEDSAVYLCASSPEAPTNNEQFFGPGTRLTVL.

This chain links TRBV20-1 with TRBJ2-7, with 12 bases aligning to TRBD2. V lost 4 bases to trimming and J lost 4 bases; unmatched junction nucleotides: 2. CDR1 and CDR2 (germline): DFQATT, SNEGSKA (reference sequence). This CDR3 has 13 amino acids. The CDR3 DNA is TGCAGTGCTACCGGACTAGCGGGGTACGAGCAGTACTTC. Encoded protein: CSATGLAGYEQYF.

V is TRBV24-1 and J is TRBJ1-5; 7 bases map to TRBD1. With V trimmed by 4 bases and J by 0 bases, 5 bases remained unmatched. From germline, CDR1 is KGHDR and CDR2 SFDVKD. The CDR3 is made up of 16 amino acids. CDR3 residues: CATSETGTDSNQPQHF. CDR3 nucleotides: TGTGCCACCAGTGAGACAGGGACGGATAGCAATCAGCCCCAGCATTTT.

The chain has TRBV11-2 and TRBJ2-7; D is uncertain. The V and J ends lost 0 bases and 0 bases respectively, with 6 bases between them. The germline gives CDR1 SGHAT, CDR2 FQNNGV. The CDR3 covers 14 residues. The CDR3 bases are TGTGCCAGCAGCTTAGACAGGCTCTCCTACGAGCAGTACTTC. Amino acids: CASSLDRLSYEQYF.